This T cell receptor (beta chain) was retrieved from a study of cytomegalovirus exposure and HLA in healthy donors (TCRdb year 2017). About the full investigation: An earlier analysis of more than 550 of the donors reported approximately 260 Gb of sequence data and about 120 million unique TCR beta sequences obtained from roughly 170 million T cells. Donor age, sex, ethnicity and CMV serostatus were compiled together with the repertoire data. Of the approximately 400 genotyped donors, about 84% fell in the genetic ancestry cluster associated with self-reported Caucasian donors. Because of strong linkage in the cohort, a few DR-DQ haplotypes were treated as single units for association and clustering. The study combined high-throughput TCR immunosequencing, statistical association of individual TCRs with disease status, and machine learning to predict cytomegalovirus infection status. The number of typed donors differed by locus: roughly 629-630 for A, B, C, DRB1 and DQB1; 500 to 550 for DQA1; approximately 610 for DPA1; and approximately 450 for DPB1. An earlier analysis of 587 of the donors used high-throughput TCR beta sequencing to judge whether each TCR beta V gene segment behaved as functional or pseudogenic. The study aimed to test whether cataloging public T cell receptors could reveal signatures of past pathogen exposure. Class I and class II HLA loci were covered by the typing at four-digit resolution. Using immunosequencing, the study profiled T cell repertoires from 640 or so subjects and related those repertoires to cytomegalovirus serostatus. In a later analysis, previously published TCR beta repertoires from several hundred donors were re-analyzed and high-resolution HLA genotyping was added so that TCR occurrence patterns could be studied. A separate validation cohort of roughly 130 different subjects was used in addition to the roughly 720-subject first cohort. An early release that covered about 640 HLA-typed donors contained approximately 300 gigabases of sequencing data and about 93 million unique TCR sequences. All discovery cohort repertoires had been generated using a single sequencing platform. Across 300 to 500 genotyped donors of the cohort, an average of about 250,000 unique TCR beta nucleotide sequences per donor were sequenced, and roughly 20% of those sequences were non-productive. Rather than using new phenotypic data, the later analysis identified candidate immune exposures from TCR beta sequences and from how often those sequences occurred across donors. A later genetic analysis took genome-wide SNP genotypes for about three fifths of the roughly 700 donors and used that subset as a discovery cohort.

From a lookup of the germline V gene (reference sequence), CDR1 and CDR2 are SEHNR and FQNEAQ. Inclusive of the bounding cysteine and phenylalanine, the CDR3 is 15 residues long. Just CDR3 DNA is preserved here, 45 bases in frame from base 1. Trimming removed 1 base from V and 3 bases from J; the gene matches leave 2 bases unexplained. As regards this clone: Its antigen target is currently unknown. Per-nucleotide qualities are absent, and no much larger clonotype sits a single base away.

In total, approximately 690 healthy bone marrow donors made up the cohort. All cohort members were sampled while nominally healthy, although unrecorded immune exposures were likely present. The donor tested CMV seronegative, placing the donor among the 300 to 450 seronegative members of the cohort. Every donor gave a peripheral blood sample, and the peripheral blood mononuclear cells from that sample were used for TCR beta sequencing. Genomic DNA was extracted from the blood cell samples with the Qiagen DNeasy Blood Extraction Kit. Libraries were made using the immunoSEQ multiplex PCR assay. The multiplex PCR relied on a mix of 60 forward primers for TCR Vbeta segments and 13 reverse primers for TCR Jbeta segments. Amplification of the CDR3 region of rearranged TCR beta genes was performed with a multiplex PCR assay on genomic DNA. The Illumina HiSeq System was used to sequence the amplified TCR beta libraries as 87-base-pair reads. The paper's data handling went like this. In a later analysis, roughly 80 million unique TCR beta chains were counted across the roughly 610 repertoires, and around 10 million of these chains were shared by at least two donors. Raw reads were error-corrected and collapsed into unique sequences by a nearest-neighbor algorithm in which closely related sequences were merged to remove PCR and sequencing errors. V, D and J gene segments were assigned by aligning CDR3 sequences to IMGT reference sequences. For a sequence to be retained, at least a six-nucleotide match to both a V gene segment and a J gene segment was required. Rearrangements were classified as productive when the CDR3 lacked stop codons and remained in frame with V and J, and all other rearrangements were classified as non-productive. CDR3 was defined according to IMGT convention as the region running from the second conserved V-encoded cysteine to the conserved J-encoded phenylalanine. The earlier analysis of about 620 of the donors excluded sequences that lacked an unambiguous match to a single V gene segment. In an earlier analysis of several hundred of the donors, a V segment was called functional when productive rearrangements were above 56.7%, and segregating when the standard deviation between donors exceeded 5%. A statistical classification framework was built for diagnosing cytomegalovirus status from the catalog of TCR beta chain sequences. In a later analysis, TCR nucleotide sequences were compared against IMGT/GENE-DB human TR gene sequences so that V and J genes could be assigned. Using the TCRdist pipeline, a later analysis assigned CDR3 sequences along with most-parsimonious VDJ recombination scenarios. In a later analysis, each TCR beta chain was defined by its CDR3 amino acid sequence together with its V-gene family, and reads without a unique V-gene family were excluded. To address suspected cross-contamination and a sequencing artifact, a later analysis removed around 600 highly shared, low-generation-probability nucleotide sequences. A later analysis calculated a clonal expansion index for each public chain from normalized within-repertoire ranks of inferred template counts. In a later analysis, generation probabilities were computed with a VDJ recombination model fitted to out-of-frame rearrangements, and the resulting probabilities were checked against IGoR. Hypergeometric tests were used in a later analysis to score TCR-TCR, TCR-HLA and TCR-CMV co-occurrence, with a repertoire-size bias correction applied to the TCR pairs. A later analysis estimated false discovery rates by permuting HLA or CMV assignments 20 times. In a later analysis, co-occurring TCRs were grouped using DBSCAN, and TCRdist sequence similarity was added for clustering within HLA-allele-positive subsets. Repertoires with fewer than 30,000 or more than 120,000 public chains were left out of co-occurrence clustering, as were four to six repertoires with anomalous nucleotide sharing. TCRdb took over this immuneACCESS table, retaining in-frame rearrangements with V and J assigned. Such tables are incomplete; in checked studies, under half of the missing clones stem from an unresolved V gene, and the remainder is unexplained. The V and J calls and clone size were taken over from that table, and D and trimming were inferred from the DNA. For this sample the table gives 150,000 to 200,000 clones, of which roughly 77% were detected only once. The ten largest clonotypes hold 1.6% of the sample.

Broader findings and caveats from the paper: In the study, some 180 TCR beta chains were listed as associated with cytomegalovirus. Several of the top co-occurrence clusters appeared to be linked to parvovirus B19, influenza, CMV and Epstein-Barr virus, according to a later analysis. Because the 87-base-pair reads could not distinguish some IMGT-functional V segments, including TRBV6-2 and TRBV6-3, those segments were excluded. Because counts were too low, 15 to 20 rarely observed V segments, including chromosome 9 orphons, were excluded from the earlier analysis of several hundred of the donors. Presence/absence analyses assumed roughly uniform sequencing depth across donors, an assumption that may not hold. Cytomegalovirus status was reported to be diagnosed by the classifier with high specificity and sensitivity in both the original and validation cohorts. In this cohort, only TCR beta chains were sequenced, and detectable features were limited by the absence of alpha or paired-chain data. A later genetic analysis associated a missense DCLRE1C variant with V-gene and J-gene trimming of TCR beta chains, and an independent cohort replicated the association. A later genetic analysis reported fewer N-insertions in productive TCRs among donors in an Asian-associated ancestry cluster than the approximately 700-donor mean. Correlated functional status among segregating V segments might reflect linkage disequilibrium, but an unknown experimental factor could not be ruled out. In a later analysis, more than 15,000 TCR beta sequences were associated with specific HLA alleles at a false discovery rate of 0.05. In an earlier analysis of 500 to 650 of the donors, most TCR beta V segments appeared in productive rearrangements about 90% or about 30% of the time, broadly matching IMGT annotations. A group of highly shared sequence variants was considered likely to be a technical artifact of the sequencing pipeline. HLA typing was unavailable for some donors at each locus, so association tests used only the typed subset. In a later analysis, most CMV-associated TCR beta chains were found to appear HLA-restricted, with HLA associations seemingly driven largely by CMV exposure. Three of the identified cytomegalovirus-associated TCR beta chains were confirmed in vitro to be specific for cytomegalovirus antigens. Most TCR sequences were seen in very few donors, while some public TCRs were found in many individuals. According to the authors, the approach could potentially be generalized to other disease states and immunological phenotypes. Immune exposure information for the cohort was limited to CMV serostatus. A further reported finding was that TCR beta sequences accurately predicted the HLA-A and HLA-B alleles for most subjects in the first cohort. A later analysis found that TCR association rates varied across HLA loci, with DRB1 alleles showing the most associated TCRs and HLA-C alleles the fewest. In a later analysis, HLA-associated TCR beta chains showed more clonal expansion and lower generation probabilities than non-associated chains that were equally common. Strong co-occurrence of HLA alleles, especially DR and DQ, made assigning TCR associations to individual alleles difficult.

This TCR was sampled from a woman aged 45-60 years in good health and CMV-seronegative. The rearrangement joined TRBV7-9 to TRBJ2-3; a stretch of 9 junction bases matches TRBD2. The sequencing input was PBMCs. The CDR3 in this case is CASSLVTSGTDTQYF. The nucleotide sequence reads as follows: TGTGCCAGCAGCTTAGTAACTAGCGGGACAGATACGCAGTATTTT.